These 6 T cell receptor beta chains originate from one sample sequenced in a study of T cells in localized non-small cell lung cancer. The assay was immunoSEQ multiplex PCR, and TCRdb's table has in-frame clones only and misses some. The sample shows approximately 67,000 clones, 84% of them seen only once. The sequences come from peripheral blood, collected before any cancer treatment. These TCRs come from an older female donor with stage I lung adenocarcinoma.

The chain links TRBV21-1 to TRBJ2-7; whether TRBD2, the table's D call, matches the DNA was not checked. TRBV21-1 is a pseudogene locus. The CDR3 is 17 amino acids. For the CDR3, the DNA is TGTGCCAGCAGCAAAGTTGATCCAGCGGGAGAGGTCTACGAGCAGTACTTC. Translating gives CASSKVDPAGEVYEQYF.

The gene calls are TRBV15 and TRBJ1-2; the D is unclear. There are 14 residues in the CDR3. The germline V gene has CDR1 LNHNV and CDR2 YYDKDF (reference sequence). The V and J ends lost 5 bases and 2 bases respectively, with 12 bases between them. CDR3 coding DNA: TGTGCCACCAGCGCCGGGCCGAACAACTATGGCTACACCTTC. It yields the protein CATSAGPNNYGYTF.

The chain is built from TRBV9 and TRBJ2-3, with D possibly called TRBD1 or TRBD2 (6 bases each). V gave up 2 bases and J gave up 3 bases, with 13 bases separating them. The CDR3 is made up of 15 amino acids. In germline, CDR1 is SGDLS, CDR2 YYNGEE. The DNA for the CDR3 is TGTGCCAGCAGCGTTAGCGGAGGGGGGACAGATACGCAGTATTTT. The encoded protein is CASSVSGGGTDTQYF.

The J gene is TRBJ2-3, the V gene TRBV18; TRBD1 matches 7 bases. CDR1 is KGHSH and CDR2 is LQKENI in the germline V gene. CDR3 length equals 15 residues. V trimming: 4 bases; J trimming: 0 bases; junction bases outside the gene matches: 4. CDR3 nucleotides: TGTGCCAGCTCACTCACAGGGGACAGCACAGATACGCAGTATTTT. It translates to CASSLTGDSTDTQYF.

DNA for the CDR3: TGCGCCAGCAGCTTGGTAGGGGCAAGAGCTGGAAACACCATATATTTT. The encoded protein is CASSLVGARAGNTIYF. The chain carries TRBV5-1 and TRBJ1-3, with D possibly being TRBD1 (5 bases). This CDR3 is built from 16 residues. The ends were cut back, 0 bases at V and 2 bases at J, with 12 bases in the middle. Germline values: CDR1 SGHRS, CDR2 YFSETQ.

The V and J genes are TRBV6-4 and TRBJ1-1; D not certain. Trimming removed 4 bases at V and 5 bases at J, with 11 bases between. The V gene's germline CDR1 is MRHNA and CDR2 SNTAGT. The CDR3 covers 13 residues. DNA for the CDR3: TGTGCCAGCAGTGCAAATCAGAGGACTGAAGCTTTCTTT. The encoded protein is CASSANQRTEAFF.